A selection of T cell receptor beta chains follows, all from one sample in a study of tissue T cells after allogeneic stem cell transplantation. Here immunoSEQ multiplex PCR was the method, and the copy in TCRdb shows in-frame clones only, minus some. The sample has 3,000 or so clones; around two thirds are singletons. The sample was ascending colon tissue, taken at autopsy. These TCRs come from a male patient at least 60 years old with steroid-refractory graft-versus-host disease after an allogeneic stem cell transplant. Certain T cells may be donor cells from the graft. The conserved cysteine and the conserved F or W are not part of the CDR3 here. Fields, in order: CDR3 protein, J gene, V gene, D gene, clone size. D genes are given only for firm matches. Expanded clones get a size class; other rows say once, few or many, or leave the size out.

CDR3 protein: ASSTQGSPYGYT
J gene: TRBJ1-2
V gene: TRBV7-8
D gene: TRBD1
clone size: -

CDR3 protein: ASSQERDYEQY
J gene: TRBJ2-7
V gene: TRBV4-3
D gene: -
clone size: -

CDR3 protein: ASSPGNGELF
J gene: TRBJ2-2
V gene: TRBV18
D gene: -
clone size: -

CDR3 protein: ASSPQGDTYEQY
J gene: TRBJ2-7
V gene: TRBV5-5
D gene: -
clone size: -

CDR3 protein: SGRKYNEQF
J gene: TRBJ2-1
V gene: TRBV20-1
D gene: -
clone size: few

CDR3 protein: ASSTDRTPLH
J gene: TRBJ1-6
V gene: TRBV16
D gene: -
clone size: -

CDR3 protein: ASSQDPKGETQY
J gene: TRBJ2-5
V gene: TRBV3-1/TRBV3-2
D gene: -
clone size: once

CDR3 protein: ASSTPTYEQY
J gene: TRBJ2-7
V gene: TRBV19
D gene: -
clone size: few

CDR3 protein: ASSHAIGELF
J gene: TRBJ2-2
V gene: TRBV4-3
D gene: -
clone size: few

CDR3 protein: SVLGSNEKLF
J gene: TRBJ1-4
V gene: TRBV29-1
D gene: -
clone size: few

CDR3 protein: ASNFGVAPNEQF
J gene: TRBJ2-1
V gene: TRBV7-9
D gene: -
clone size: -

CDR3 protein: ASSQVWDSNYGYT
J gene: TRBJ1-2
V gene: TRBV4-1
D gene: TRBD1
clone size: -

CDR3 protein: ATSSPGAGRNEQF
J gene: TRBJ2-1
V gene: TRBV15
D gene: -
clone size: large

CDR3 protein: ASSVRFTDTQY
J gene: TRBJ2-3
V gene: TRBV9
D gene: -
clone size: -

CDR3 protein: ASSPGQGEQPQH
J gene: TRBJ1-5
V gene: TRBV5-1
D gene: TRBD1
clone size: -

CDR3 protein: ASSSGAGSYEQY
J gene: TRBJ2-7
V gene: TRBV7-9
D gene: -
clone size: -

CDR3 protein: ASTPRGGGTYEQY
J gene: TRBJ2-7
V gene: TRBV7-8
D gene: -
clone size: few

CDR3 protein: ASSFPRGGINEQF
J gene: TRBJ2-1
V gene: TRBV5-6
D gene: -
clone size: few

CDR3 protein: ASRQYNSPLH
J gene: TRBJ1-6
V gene: TRBV5-6
D gene: -
clone size: -

CDR3 protein: ASSGDVFQPQH
J gene: TRBJ1-5
V gene: TRBV2
D gene: -
clone size: once

CDR3 protein: ASSGYRGRGTDTQY
J gene: TRBJ2-3
V gene: TRBV25-1
D gene: -
clone size: -

CDR3 protein: ASSQIAGSTDTQY
J gene: TRBJ2-3
V gene: TRBV4-3
D gene: TRBD2
clone size: once

CDR3 protein: ASSPGLGETQY
J gene: TRBJ2-5
V gene: TRBV18
D gene: -
clone size: -

CDR3 protein: ASSGGTGTEAF
J gene: TRBJ1-1
V gene: TRBV5-4
D gene: -
clone size: few

CDR3 protein: ASSSPGQGSYEQY
J gene: TRBJ2-7
V gene: TRBV7-9
D gene: TRBD1
clone size: -

CDR3 protein: ASSFGTASYEQY
J gene: TRBJ2-7
V gene: TRBV6-2/TRBV6-3
D gene: -
clone size: -

CDR3 protein: ASSSGQGREQY
J gene: TRBJ2-7
V gene: TRBV13
D gene: TRBD1
clone size: -

CDR3 protein: ASSVGAGGGETQY
J gene: TRBJ2-5
V gene: TRBV5-6
D gene: TRBD2
clone size: -

CDR3 protein: ASSVEGHGTDTQY
J gene: TRBJ2-3
V gene: TRBV9
D gene: -
clone size: medium-sized

CDR3 protein: ASDEFRTGTSYEQY
J gene: TRBJ2-7
V gene: TRBV7-9
D gene: TRBD1
clone size: once

CDR3 protein: ASSPGQLSTDTQY
J gene: TRBJ2-3
V gene: TRBV7-7
D gene: -
clone size: -

CDR3 protein: ASSPWAGTAF
J gene: TRBJ1-1
V gene: TRBV11-2
D gene: -
clone size: -

CDR3 protein: ATSDGDEQF
J gene: TRBJ2-1
V gene: TRBV24-1
D gene: -
clone size: -

CDR3 protein: ASSLAQGTNQPQH
J gene: TRBJ1-5
V gene: TRBV7-2
D gene: -
clone size: few

CDR3 protein: ASRRGRENIQY
J gene: TRBJ2-4
V gene: TRBV3-1/TRBV3-2
D gene: TRBD1
clone size: -

CDR3 protein: ASSYQGTGAYEQY
J gene: TRBJ2-7
V gene: TRBV6-2/TRBV6-3
D gene: -
clone size: -

CDR3 protein: ASSSRLAGVSTGELF
J gene: TRBJ2-2
V gene: TRBV11-2
D gene: TRBD2
clone size: -

CDR3 protein: ASIGRTEAF
J gene: TRBJ1-1
V gene: TRBV19
D gene: -
clone size: -

CDR3 protein: ATSATDGGETQY
J gene: TRBJ2-5
V gene: TRBV24-1
D gene: -
clone size: -

CDR3 protein: SAPGGEETQY
J gene: TRBJ2-5
V gene: TRBV29-1
D gene: -
clone size: few

CDR3 protein: ASLPSGGSGMYNEQF
J gene: TRBJ2-1
V gene: TRBV5-4
D gene: TRBD2
clone size: few

CDR3 protein: ASSRSIAGKNTGELF
J gene: TRBJ2-2
V gene: TRBV4-2
D gene: TRBD2
clone size: -

CDR3 protein: ASSQNAETQY
J gene: TRBJ2-5
V gene: TRBV5-1
D gene: -
clone size: -

CDR3 protein: ASSSRSVPETQY
J gene: TRBJ2-5
V gene: TRBV7-6
D gene: -
clone size: -

CDR3 protein: ASSLVTGPEAF
J gene: TRBJ1-1
V gene: TRBV7-2
D gene: -
clone size: once

CDR3 protein: ASSPGGAMNTEAF
J gene: TRBJ1-1
V gene: TRBV4-1
D gene: -
clone size: -

CDR3 protein: ASSFGQFYEQY
J gene: TRBJ2-7
V gene: TRBV12-3/TRBV12-4
D gene: -
clone size: few

CDR3 protein: ASSQYSRFNEQY
J gene: TRBJ2-7
V gene: TRBV11-2
D gene: -
clone size: few

CDR3 protein: ASRTDSGQPQH
J gene: TRBJ1-5
V gene: TRBV5-6
D gene: -
clone size: -

CDR3 protein: ASSPGGVVGETQY
J gene: TRBJ2-5
V gene: TRBV7-2
D gene: TRBD2
clone size: -

CDR3 protein: ASSQISGVRTLSSYNEQF
J gene: TRBJ2-1
V gene: TRBV3-1/TRBV3-2
D gene: TRBD2
clone size: -

CDR3 protein: ASSLGGSGGTPLH
J gene: TRBJ1-6
V gene: TRBV7-6
D gene: TRBD1
clone size: -